Listed here are 27 T cell receptor beta chains from one sample, sequenced in a study of blood T cell repertoires in COVID-19. Method: immunoSEQ multiplex PCR; TCRdb's copy keeps in-frame clones and lacks some. The data contain about 140,000 clones, around 80% of them seen just once; the ten biggest clones take up roughly 8.3%. The sample was peripheral blood. The receptors were gathered from a woman of 80 years or more in a cohort sampled during active or convalescent COVID-19.

About this clone: This sample includes further DNA sequences coding for the same CDR3. This chain links TRBV5-1 with TRBJ2-3; D ambiguous. The CDR3 contains 12 residues. The ends were cut back, 1 base at V and 4 bases at J, with 4 bases in the middle. Germline V lookup: CDR1 SGHRS, CDR2 YFSETQ. CDR3 loop: CASSLSADTQYF. CDR3 DNA: TGCGCCAGCAGCTTGTCGGCAGATACGCAGTATTTT.

The chain couples TRBV15 to TRBJ1-2; 12 nucleotides agree with TRBD1. V lost 0 bases, J lost 8 bases, and 10 bases stayed unmatched. The CDR3 is 17 amino acids. Germline V CDR1 and CDR2: LNHNV, YYDKDF (reference sequence). The CDR3 region is CATSRDYAGQGARGYTF. The CDR3, as DNA: TGTGCCACCAGCAGAGATTACGCGGGACAGGGGGCGCGAGGCTACACCTTC.

This clone was observed a single time. V usage is TRBV10-3 and J usage is TRBJ1-1; D is unresolved. The germline V gene has CDR1 ENHRY and CDR2 SYGVKD. CDR3 length equals 12 residues. The V and J ends lost 2 bases and 9 bases respectively, with 10 bases between them. In DNA, the CDR3 is TGTGCCATCAGTGAGCGAGGACTTAAAGCTTTCTTT. Translating gives CAISERGLKAFF.

The chain links TRBV25-1 to TRBJ2-3; D is uncertain. V lost 5 bases and J lost 0, with 3 bases in between. The CDR3 extends over 12 amino acids. Per the germline V gene, CDR1 is MGHDK and CDR2 is SYGVNS. In nucleotides, the CDR3 is TGTGCCAGCAGTTATAGCACAGATACGCAGTATTTT. Amino acid sequence: CASSYSTDTQYF.

This clone has just a few counts. The chain joins TRBV24-1 to TRBJ2-3; 10 bases are shared with TRBD1. The CDR3 covers 15 residues. Germline CDR1 reads KGHDR; CDR2 reads SFDVKD. J was trimmed by 7 bases and V by 3 bases; bases with no gene match: 6. CDR3 loop: CATSDRTGGRNTQYF. DNA for the CDR3: TGTGCCACCAGTGATCGGACAGGGGGGCGCAATACGCAGTATTTT.

The chain joins TRBV3-1 (or the pseudogene TRBV3-2) to TRBJ2-2; D gene uncertain. The V and J ends lost 3 bases and 7 bases respectively, with 9 bases between them. The CDR3 consists of 13 residues. CDR1 and CDR2 (germline): LGHDT, YNNKEL (reference sequence). This CDR3 reads CASSQSTFGELFF. DNA for the CDR3: TGTGCCAGCAGCCAGTCTACCTTCGGGGAGCTGTTTTTT.

The V call is TRBV3-1 (or the pseudogene TRBV3-2), the J call TRBJ1-1; unclear D gene. V lost 4 bases and J 4 bases, leaving 10 bases between the germline ends. In germline, CDR1 is LGHDT, CDR2 YNNKEL (reference sequence). CDR3 size: 13 residues. CDR3 bases: TGTGCCAGCAGCCTTAGGGAGGGCACTGAAGCTTTCTTT. As protein: CASSLREGTEAFF.

In its sample, this clone was seen once. V and J are TRBV11-2 and TRBJ2-3, with 12 bases aligning to TRBD2. Trimming took 3 bases from V and 2 from J; bases not matched to a gene: 3. The CDR3 runs 16 residues. Germline CDR1 SGHAT, CDR2 FQNNGV. In DNA form, the CDR3 reads TGTGCCAGCAGCTTGGGACTAGCGGGCGACACAGATACGCAGTATTTT. This gives the protein CASSLGLAGDTDTQYF.

The count of this clone is one. J is TRBJ1-2 and V is TRBV30; possible D gene TRBD1, 6 bases. CDR3 size: 14 residues. Germline V gene lookup returns CDR1 GTSNPN and CDR2 SVGIG (reference sequence). Trimming pared 0 bases from V and 8 bases from J, leaving 16 bases between. CDR3 sequence: CAWSVLRGGGGYTF. CDR3 coding DNA: TGTGCCTGGAGTGTACTTCGAGGGGGGGGAGGCTACACCTTC.

This rearrangement joins TRBV9 to TRBJ1-2; TRBD1 aligns across 7 bases. After removal of 2 bases from V and 4 bases from J, the junction contained 14 bases not matched to a gene. Germline CDR1 SGDLS, CDR2 YYNGEE. This CDR3 has 17 residues. DNA of the CDR3: TGTGCCAGCAGCGTCCTCGGGACAGCATCGGTCGTCTATGGCTACACCTTC. Translated, it gives CASSVLGTASVVYGYTF.

The rearrangement uses TRBV5-1 and TRBJ1-3; the D is unclear. The CDR3 length is 15 residues. Trimming left V 0 bases short and J 4 bases short, with 11 bases between. Germline V lookup: CDR1 SGHRS, CDR2 YFSETQ. This CDR3 reads CASSLGAAEGNTIYF. CDR3 DNA: TGCGCCAGCAGCTTGGGGGCCGCCGAAGGAAACACCATATATTTT. The whole variable domain, filled in from reference TRBV5-1 and TRBJ1-3, reads KAGVTQTPRYLIKTRGQQVTLSCSPISGHRSVSWYQQTPGQGLQFLFEYFSETQRNKGNFPGRFSGRQFSNSRSEMNVSTLELGDSALYLCASSLGAAEGNTIYFGEGSWLTVV.

The chain employs TRBV9 and TRBJ2-2, with TRBD1 as a possible D gene (5 bases). Deletions cut 0 bases from V and 0 bases from J, with 6 bases between. Germline-derived CDR1 and CDR2 are SGDLS and YYNGEE. The CDR3 totals 15 residues. The CDR3 sequence is CASSVGRANTGELFF. The DNA for the CDR3 is TGTGCCAGCAGCGTAGGCAGGGCGAACACCGGGGAGCTGTTTTTT.

This chain uses TRBV7-2 with TRBJ2-1; D is possibly TRBD2 (6 bases). The CDR3 contains 13 residues. V lost 2 bases and J lost 6, with 8 bases in between. Germline CDR1 reads SGHTA; CDR2 reads FQGNSA. The CDR3 nucleotides are TGTGCCAGCAGCTTAAGGCGGGGCAATGAGCAGTTCTTC. This sequence encodes CASSLRRGNEQFF.

The chain uses TRBV18 and TRBJ2-3; TRBD2 aligns across 8 bases. The V gene end was trimmed by 11 bases and the J gene end by 0 bases; junction bases not matched to a gene: 7. Germline V gives CDR1 KGHSH, CDR2 LQKENI. The CDR3 consists of 14 residues. CDR3 protein: CAGSGGASTDTQYF. The CDR3 DNA reads TGTGCCGGGTCGGGGGGGGCCAGCACAGATACGCAGTATTTT.

The chain couples TRBV4-1 to TRBJ2-3, with a tentative D call TRBD2 (5 bases). V was shortened by 5 bases and J by 4 bases, with 10 bases between the two germline ends. The CDR3 runs 13 residues. Germline lookup yields CDR1 MGHRA and CDR2 YSYEKL. The CDR3 region has the DNA TGCGCCAGCAGCACCCTAGCAGCAGATACGCAGTATTTT. Translation gives CASSTLAADTQYF.

The rearrangement joins TRBV4-2 to TRBJ2-4, with D tentatively TRBD2 (5 bases). V was trimmed by 5 bases and J by 5 bases, leaving 13 bases between them. Germline values: CDR1 LGHNA, CDR2 YNFKEQ. This CDR3 is 14 amino acids long. The CDR3, as DNA: TGTGCCAGCAGCAGAACGGGGTCACAAAACATTCAGTACTTC. This gives the protein CASSRTGSQNIQYF.

The table lists this clone with a few counts. The chain combines TRBV7-2 with TRBJ2-2; unclear D gene. The germline V and J ends were trimmed by 2 bases and 5 bases, with 12 bases remaining between them. Germline V gene lookup returns CDR1 SGHTA and CDR2 FQGNSA. There are 15 residues in the CDR3. CDR3: CASSLISTGTGELFF. CDR3 in DNA: TGTGCCAGCAGCTTAATTTCGACGGGTACCGGGGAGCTGTTTTTT.

The chain has TRBV30 and TRBJ2-2; possible D gene TRBD1, 6 bases. This CDR3 is built from 15 residues. Trimming took 5 bases from V and 5 from J, leaving 18 bases between them. The germline CDR1 and CDR2 sequences are GTSNPN and SVGIG (reference sequence). Here the CDR3 DNA reads TGTGCCTGGGAAATCACAGGGTCTGAGACCGGGGAGCTGTTTTTT. Translating gives CAWEITGSETGELFF.

The V and J genes are TRBV11-3 and TRBJ1-6; TRBD1 is a possible D gene (6 bases). CDR3 length: 14 residues. Germline V gene sequence: CDR1 SGHNT, CDR2 YENEEA. V lost 3 bases and J 5 bases, leaving 8 bases between the germline ends. The CDR3 DNA reads as TGTGCCAGCAGCTTGTCAGGGGATAATTCACCCCTCCACTTT. The encoded protein is CASSLSGDNSPLHF.

V usage is TRBV7-9 and J usage is TRBJ1-1; D gene ambiguous. Germline V gene sequence: CDR1 SEHNR, CDR2 FQNEAQ (reference sequence). CDR3 length equals 14 residues. Trimming took 0 bases from V and 7 from J, leaving 12 bases between them. The CDR3 sequence: CASSLALASGEAFF. The CDR3 region has the DNA TGTGCCAGCAGCTTAGCGCTCGCCTCCGGTGAAGCTTTCTTT.

The chain couples TRBV5-1 to TRBJ1-1, with 8 nucleotides matching TRBD1. Germline V CDR1 and CDR2: SGHRS, YFSETQ. The ends lost 4 bases at V and 8 bases at J; junction bases unmatched: 13. The length of the CDR3 is 15 residues. The CDR3 loop is CASSVGQGIVTEAFF. In nucleotides, the CDR3 is TGCGCCAGCAGCGTAGGACAGGGAATAGTTACAGAAGCTTTCTTT.

The CDR3 reads CASSPGLGTEAFF. The CDR3 DNA reads TGTGCCAGCAGCCCAGGGTTGGGCACTGAAGCTTTCTTT. The chain carries TRBV11-2 and TRBJ1-1, with D possibly being TRBD1 (5 bases). This CDR3 is 13 amino acids long. The V gene's germline CDR1 is SGHAT and CDR2 FQNNGV. V lost 5 bases and J 4 bases, leaving 11 bases between the germline ends.

The chain joins TRBV3-1 (or the pseudogene TRBV3-2) to TRBJ1-6; D may be TRBD1 (6 bases). This CDR3 is built from 17 residues. CDR1 and CDR2 from the germline V gene are LGHDT and YNNKEL (reference sequence). V lost 3 bases and J 5 bases, leaving 17 bases between the germline ends. CDR3 region: CASSHLGWDTNNSPLHF. The CDR3 DNA reads TGTGCCAGCAGCCATTTAGGCTGGGACACTAATAATTCACCCCTCCACTTT.

V and J are TRBV19 and TRBJ1-5; possible D gene TRBD1, 5 bases. This CDR3 comprises 13 residues. V lost 5 bases to trimming and J lost 10 bases, with 15 bases between them. The germline V gene encodes CDR1 LNHDA and CDR2 SQIVND (reference sequence). The CDR3, as DNA: TGTGCCAGTAGTCTACAGGTCCTGGGCCCCCAGCATTTT. This sequence encodes CASSLQVLGPQHF.

The gene calls are TRBV18 and TRBJ1-2; D ambiguous. Trimming stripped 1 base from V and 2 bases from J, with 8 bases between. The CDR3 spans 14 residues. Germline CDR1 KGHSH, CDR2 LQKENI. CDR3 nucleotide sequence: TGTGCCAGCTCACCACAGGGAGAGAACTATGGCTACACCTTC. This encodes CASSPQGENYGYTF.

The chain recombines TRBV30 with TRBJ2-2; no definite D call. The CDR3 totals 12 residues. The V end lost 4 bases, the J end lost 0 bases, and 3 bases lay between the germline ends. CDR1 and CDR2 (germline): GTSNPN, SVGIG (reference sequence). The CDR3 spells CAWTANTGELFF. The CDR3 nucleotides are TGTGCCTGGACGGCGAACACCGGGGAGCTGTTTTTT.

The sample holds a few counts of this clone. The CDR3 bases are TGTGCCAGCAGCCTCGACCGGGACACCTCCTACAATGAGCAGTTCTTC. The encoded protein is CASSLDRDTSYNEQFF. The chain has TRBV5-4 and TRBJ2-1; a possible D gene is TRBD1 (6 bases). Germline V gene sequence: CDR1 SGHNT, CDR2 YYREEE (reference sequence). The CDR3 runs to 16 residues. The V gene lost 4 bases and the J gene lost 0 bases, with 14 bases spanning the gap.